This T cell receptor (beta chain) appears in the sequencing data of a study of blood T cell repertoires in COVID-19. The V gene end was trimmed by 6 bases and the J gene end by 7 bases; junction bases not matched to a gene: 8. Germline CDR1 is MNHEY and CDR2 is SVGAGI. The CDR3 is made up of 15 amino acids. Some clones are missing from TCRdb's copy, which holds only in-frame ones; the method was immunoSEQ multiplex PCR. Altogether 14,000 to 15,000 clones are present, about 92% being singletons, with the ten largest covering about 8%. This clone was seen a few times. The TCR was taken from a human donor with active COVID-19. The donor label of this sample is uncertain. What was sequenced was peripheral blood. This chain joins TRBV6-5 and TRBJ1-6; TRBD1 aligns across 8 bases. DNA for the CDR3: TGTGCCAGCAGCACCAGGGGGCCCTGGAATTCACCCCTCCACTTT. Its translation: CASSTRGPWNSPLHF.